This T cell receptor beta chain derives from a study of blood T cell repertoires in COVID-19 (TCRdb year 2020). In terms of the full investigation: Samples covering the acute and convalescent phases of COVID-19 were provided by collaborators in the United States, Italy and Spain. The prospective study material was composed of cDNA or gDNA derived from T cells, B-cell-depleted T cells, or PBMCs. Subjects who had been exposed to COVID-19, were actively infected with it, or had recovered from it provided the deeply sampled blood TCRbeta repertoires that made up the dataset. A freely available public database, intended as a resource for researchers studying the immune response to SARS-CoV-2, is where the repertoires were released. Samples came from the ongoing ImmuneRACE study (first 160 participants) plus 1,254 subjects from 6 global collaborators. Nearly every sample came with metadata listing a de-identified subject ID, COVID-19 status, age in years and sex. Where available, HLA class I and class II types were taken from metadata supplied by the sample provider and were not determined by assay-based typing. What the authors observed across the whole study: The amount of clinical and demographic metadata varied by source and participant and was provided uncurated.

Whole blood was collected in K2EDTA tubes by collaborating institutions according to the institutions' own protocols. For TCRbeta analysis, collaborators shipped samples as frozen whole blood, isolated PBMCs, or DNA extracted from either of those sample types. The CDR3 has 15 amino acids, counting the end cysteine and phenylalanine. Solely the CDR3 DNA is kept, with 45 bases framed from the first base. CDR1 SNHLY and CDR2 FYNNEI are derived from the germline V gene. V lost 2 bases and J lost 7 bases, and the count of bases not matched to a germline gene is 8. Points on this clone: Its binding antigen is unknown. Base qualities are not at hand, and no much larger clone is one base apart.

TCRbeta CDR3 regions were amplified from genomic DNA by means of the immunoSEQ Assay, a bias-controlled multiplex PCR. On the authors' methods: The number of nucleated cells in each sample was estimated from the amplification of reference gene primers within the assay. Sequence reads were collapsed and filtered to measure the absolute abundance of every unique TCRbeta CDR3 rearrangement. For each sample, productive Simpson clonality was calculated as the square root of Simpson's diversity index over productive rearrangements. Held by TCRdb, this immuneACCESS table contains in-frame sequences only and omits some clones. Under half of the omission traces to an unresolved V gene where checked; the cause of the rest is unknown. The V and J calls and clone size come from that table; D and trimming were worked out from the DNA. The sample table lists about 99,000 clones, around 89% of them with a count of one. 3% to 4.5% of the sample is in the top ten clones.

The V gene is TRBV2 and the J gene is TRBJ1-5, and TRBD1 matches 7 of the central bases. What was sequenced was peripheral blood. The sequence was collected from a woman aged 55-75 years with acute or convalescent COVID-19. The CDR3 amino acid sequence is: CASSERDSPFQPQHF. The sequenced DNA is TGTGCCAGCAGTGAAAGGGACAGTCCTTTCCAGCCCCAGCATTTT.